The present TCR beta chain was sequenced within a study of vaccination and CD4 T cells after COVID-19. Study-level background: SARS-CoV-2 positivity in convalescent patients was established by nasal swab PCR; several had mild and one severe disease. Stimulation of the cells used overlapping spike peptide pools from SARS-CoV-2 and from the common cold coronaviruses HCoV-NL63, HCoV-OC43 and HCoV-229E. Researchers treated control cultures with a CEFX pool, an HIV-1 Nef pool, or no peptide.

The V end lost 10 bases, the J end lost 4 bases, and 16 bases lay between the germline ends. This CDR3 comprises 14 residues. The V gene's germline CDR1 is LNHDA and CDR2 SQIVND (reference sequence). Treatment defined: roughly 10-day PBMC culture with coronavirus spike peptide pools or control peptides (ViraFEST assay). IL-2 at roughly 9.2 IU/ml and peptide pools at roughly 10 ug/ml were added to PBMCs cultured at two million per well. Sequenced with the Oncomine TCR Beta short-read assay was DNA taken from cultured CD4+ T cells. TCRdb used MiXCR to reprocess the PCR reads, holding one entry per CDR3 protein. The table records fewer than 6,500 distinct CDR3 sequences, under 35% of them present only once. Concerning this clonotype itself: No antigen is known for it.

J is TRBJ2-2 and V is TRBV19, with a tentative D call TRBD2 (7 bases). Source: CD4+ T cells from blood, cultured in vitro, taken after SARS-CoV-2 vaccination. This TCR was recovered from a human donor who had recovered from COVID-19. The CDR3 DNA reads as TGTGCCACCAGGGCGGGGGCCATCACCGGGGAGCTGTTTTTT. Translation: CATRAGAITGELFF.